This T cell receptor (beta chain) was recovered during a study of blood T cell repertoires in COVID-19. On the study more broadly: The United States, Italy and Spain were the sources of the acute and convalescent COVID-19 samples. T cells, B-cell-depleted T cells, or PBMCs provided the cDNA or gDNA that served as material.

The CDR3 loop spans 13 amino acids. Germline V CDR1 and CDR2: MDHEN, SYDVKM. Trimming stripped 8 bases from V and 1 base from J, with 12 bases between. In the original processing: Reference gene primer amplification yielded estimated nucleated cell counts. Produced via immunoSEQ multiplex PCR; TCRdb's table is partial and in-frame only. The V and J calls and clone size come from that table; D and trimming were worked out from the DNA. The repertoire holds roughly 270,000 clones, with about 82% as singletons. Sequencing was performed on peripheral blood. This chain connects TRBV28 to TRBJ2-7; D is unresolved. The source of this sequence is a man aged 45 to 65 with active or convalescent COVID-19. The CDR3 loop is CASERELSYEQYF. DNA of the CDR3: TGTGCCAGCGAGCGAGAACTGTCCTACGAGCAGTACTTC.